The 5 T cell receptor beta chains below were found in one sample sequenced in a study of tumor-infiltrating lymphocytes in primary liver carcinoma. Production of TCR beta cDNA used roughly 480 ng total RNA together with a constant-region primer. Library construction for TCR beta comprised three nested multiplex PCR rounds performed with slightly modified ARM-PCR. Forward primers for TRBV1-TRBV30 and a C-beta reverse primer served the first two PCR rounds, at roughly 10 cycles each. TCRdb reprocessed the multiplex PCR reads with MiXCR, giving one entry per CDR3 protein. This table has around 50,000 distinct CDR3 sequences, over 70% appearing once. Unsorted bulk tissue of about 18-34 mg yielded co-extracted RNA and DNA. The sample taken for sequencing was liver tumor tissue from sampling region 3. The sample's subset: tumor region T3, left-lateral pole. All receptors derive from a middle-aged man with primary liver carcinoma and hepatitis B virus infection.

The rearrangement links TRBV13 to TRBJ1-1, with D hard to call. Trimming took 3 bases from V and 12 from J, leaving 17 bases between them. The CDR3 extends over 13 amino acids. Per germline, CDR1 PRHDT and CDR2 FYEKMQ (reference sequence). CDR3 DNA sequence: TGTGCCAGCAGCTTTAACAGTTGTTCAGTTCCTTTCTTT. This codes for CASSFNSCSVPFF.

A remark on this clonotype: A read error is likely, as this CDR3 ends without the conserved phenylalanine or tryptophan. The chain employs TRBV4-1 and TRBJ1-5; weak D call: TRBD1 (6 bases). Trimming left V 8 bases short and J 6 bases short, with 20 bases between. CDR1 and CDR2 (germline): MGHRA, YSYEKL. The CDR3 loop spans 15 amino acids. The CDR3 reads CASGPGEVGLQPQHS. The DNA of the CDR3 is TGCGCCAGCGGTCCAGGGGAGGTTGGTCTTCAGCCCCAGCATTCT.

The chain couples TRBV10-1 to TRBJ2-2; TRBD2 might be the D (6 bases). The CDR3 runs to 15 residues. Germline CDR1 and CDR2: WNHNN and SYGVQD (reference sequence). V was pared by 4 bases and J by 4 bases, with 13 bases between. In DNA, the CDR3 is TGCGCCAGCAGTGTGTCGGGAGCGGGCACCGGGGAGCTGTTTTTT. Amino acids: CASSVSGAGTGELFF.

A word on this clonotype: An end of the junction differs from the germline gene, which may be a read error. V and J are TRBV4-1 and TRBJ2-1, with 8 bases aligning to TRBD2. Per the germline V gene, CDR1 is MGHRA and CDR2 is YSYEKL. There are 16 residues in the CDR3. CDR3: CASSQDSGGRINEQFF. The CDR3 bases are TGCGCCAGCAGCCAAGATTCCGGCGGGAGGATCAATGAGCAGTTCTTT.

Worth noting for this clonotype: Possible read error: a much larger clone is one base away. This sequence joins TRBV5-1 and TRBJ2-5, with D tentatively TRBD1 (6 bases). Per the germline V gene, CDR1 is SGHRS and CDR2 is YFSETQ. The CDR3 is 17 amino acids. V gave up 4 bases and J gave up 3 bases, with 22 bases separating them. CDR3 nucleotides: TGCGCCAGCAGCCCCCTGCCCGGGACAAGGGGAGAAGAGACCCAGTACTTC. Its translation: CASSPLPGTRGEETQYF. The full variable domain, in which reference TRBV5-1 and TRBJ2-5 provide the parts outside the CDR3, is KAGVTQTPRYLIKTRGQQVTLSCSPISGHRSVSWYQQTPGQGLQFLFEYFSETQRNKGNFPGRFSGRQFSNSRSEMNVSTLELGDSALYLCASSPLPGTRGEETQYFGPGTRLLVL.